The subject of this entry is one TCR beta chain. Its specificity is unknown. These data are taken from a study of shared clonotypes between healthy human individuals. General study findings and limits: Clonotypes which were not shared had lower generation probabilities than clonotypes that all four donors shared.

Data came from immunoSEQ multiplex PCR; TCRdb stores just in-frame clones and leaves some out. The sample shows about 1 million clones, around 76% of them seen only once. Trimming at V came to 0 bases and at J to 6 bases, leaving 3 bases not matched to a gene. Germline loops: CDR1 SGHDT, CDR2 YYEEEE. This CDR3 is built from 14 residues. This receptor was obtained from a man between 18 and 29 years old in good health. J is TRBJ1-3 and V is TRBV5-6, with 7 bases aligning to TRBD1. The specimen was memory CD4+ T cells sorted from blood. Subset of the sample: CD45RA-negative fraction. The CDR3: CASSLAGQINTIYF. The CDR3 region has the DNA TGTGCCAGCAGCTTGGCGGGACAGATAAACACCATATATTTT.